This T cell receptor (beta chain) is from a study of blood T cell repertoires in COVID-19 (dated by TCRdb to the early 2020s). At the level of the whole study: The collaborator samples originated in the United States, Italy and Spain and spanned the acute and convalescent phases of COVID-19. The prospective study material was composed of cDNA or gDNA derived from T cells, B-cell-depleted T cells, or PBMCs. The dataset comprised deeply sampled blood TCRbeta repertoires from subjects exposed to, actively infected with, or recovered from COVID-19. The repertoires were released in a freely available public database meant as a resource for research on the immune response to SARS-CoV-2. The samples were drawn from two sources: the first 160 participants of the ongoing ImmuneRACE study, and over 950 subjects contributed by 6 global collaborators. Nearly every sample came with metadata listing a de-identified subject ID, COVID-19 status, age in years and sex. Where available, HLA class I and class II types were obtained from metadata supplied by the sample provider rather than from assay-based typing.

The full study reports these points: The amount of clinical and demographic metadata varied by source and participant and was provided uncurated.

Collaborating institutions collected whole blood in K2EDTA tubes following their own protocols. For TCRbeta analysis, collaborator samples were shipped as frozen whole blood, as isolated PBMCs, or as DNA extracted from either sample type. As concerns this clone: No antigen is known for it. Base qualities are not at hand, and no much larger clone is one base apart.

TCRbeta CDR3 regions were amplified from genomic DNA by means of the immunoSEQ Assay, a bias-controlled multiplex PCR. The study's processing was this. The number of nucleated cells in each sample was estimated from the amplification of reference gene primers within the assay. Sequence reads were collapsed and filtered to measure the absolute abundance of every unique TCRbeta CDR3 rearrangement. For each sample, productive Simpson clonality was calculated as the square root of Simpson's diversity index across productive rearrangements. What TCRdb holds here is the immuneACCESS table cut down to in-frame rearrangements. Part of the clones is not present; checked against another copy, under half of the missing clones reflect an unresolved V gene, and the others are unexplained. The D gene and trimming were derived from the DNA, and the V and J assignments and clone size from that table. This sample is represented by tens of thousands of clones; roughly 84% of them were singletons. Of the sample, approximately 12% falls within the top ten clones.

V lost 5 bases and J lost 4 bases; the stretch between them is 14 bases long. The CDR3 runs 14 amino acids, cysteine and phenylalanine included. The DNA shown is the 42-base CDR3, in frame from base 1. The germline V gene (reference sequence) sets CDR1 to GTSNPN and CDR2 to SVGIG. This sequence uses TRBV30 and TRBJ2-2, with TRBD1 tentatively as D gene (5 bases match). The clonotype comes from a human donor in a cohort sampled during active COVID-19. What was sequenced was peripheral blood. DNA sequence: TGTGCCTGGCGCCTCAGGGTTGGCACCGGGGAGCTGTTTTTT. It translates to CAWRLRVGTGELFF.